One and the same sample provided the 14 T cell receptor beta chains below, sequenced in a study of cytomegalovirus exposure and HLA in healthy donors. PCR primers comprised 60 Vbeta and 13 Jbeta primers. Repertoires were generated with immunoSEQ multiplex PCR, while TCRdb's copy carries only in-frame clones and drops some. The table has under 200,000 clones, 78% seen once. The specimen sequenced was PBMCs. The receptors were gathered from a woman aged 45-59 years in good health and CMV-seropositive.

The chain links TRBV28 to TRBJ1-3, with D possibly being TRBD1 (5 bases). Germline V gene data show CDR1 as MDHEN and CDR2 as SYDVKM. The CDR3 is made up of 16 amino acids. V was pared by 6 bases and J by 4 bases, with 19 bases between. As DNA, the CDR3 is TGTGCCAGCAGATACCGAACTCCCAGGGCCGGAAACACCATATATTTT. It specifies CASRYRTPRAGNTIYF.

This clone was observed once. This rearrangement joins TRBV7-9 to TRBJ1-1; D is unclear. This CDR3 is 13 amino acids long. Germline V lookup: CDR1 SEHNR, CDR2 FQNEAQ (reference sequence). Trimming cost V 2 bases and J 3 bases, with 7 bases left between them. CDR3 region: CASSLLPDTEAFF. For the CDR3, the DNA is TGTGCCAGCAGCTTACTCCCCGACACTGAAGCTTTCTTT.

A remark on this clone: Different DNA sequences within this sample yield the same CDR3. The chain links TRBV30 to TRBJ2-1; the match to TRBD2 covers 8 bases. Germline V gives CDR1 GTSNPN, CDR2 SVGIG (reference sequence). V shed 2 bases, J shed 1 base, and the junction held 1 base outside the gene matches. The CDR3 runs 14 residues. CDR3 residues: CAWSSGSSYNEQFF. In DNA, the CDR3 is TGTGCCTGGAGTAGCGGGAGTTCCTACAATGAGCAGTTCTTC.

This chain joins TRBV15 and TRBJ2-5; D is perhaps TRBD1 (5 bases). This CDR3 is 15 amino acids long. The V gene lost 2 bases and the J gene lost 1 base, with 11 bases spanning the gap. CDR1 is LNHNV and CDR2 is YYDKDF in the germline V gene (reference sequence). CDR3 nucleotides: TGTGCCACCAGCAGATGGGGCCCGGGCCAAGAGACCCAGTACTTC. This translates into CATSRWGPGQETQYF.

V and J are TRBV6-1 and TRBJ2-7; 7 bases match TRBD2. The germline V gene encodes CDR1 MNHNS and CDR2 SASEGT. CDR3 length equals 15 residues. V was pared by 1 base and J by 3 bases, with 6 bases of the junction left unmatched. CDR3 residues: CASSEVGRADYEQYF. As DNA, the CDR3 is TGTGCCAGCAGTGAAGTAGGGAGGGCCGACTACGAGCAGTACTTC.

This clone was detected a few times. The CDR3 here is CSVGGAAYEQYF. CDR3 in DNA: TGCAGCGTGGGTGGCGCAGCGTACGAGCAGTACTTC. The chain combines TRBV29-1 with TRBJ2-7, with no clear D. V was trimmed by 6 bases and J by 4 bases, leaving 13 bases between them. The CDR3 is 12 amino acids. The germline V gene has CDR1 SQVTM and CDR2 ANQGSEA.

The CDR3 sequence: CASSRGQGGNTEAFF. The CDR3 coding sequence is TGCGCCAGCAGCCGCGGACAGGGGGGGAACACTGAAGCTTTCTTT. The J gene is TRBJ1-1, the V gene TRBV4-1; 10 positions match TRBD1. CDR3 length equals 15 residues. V lost 4 bases, J lost 1 base, and 3 bases stayed unmatched. Per germline, CDR1 MGHRA and CDR2 YSYEKL.

The V call is TRBV6-5, the J call TRBJ2-1, with 9 positions matching TRBD1. This CDR3 has 15 amino acids. Germline CDR1 MNHEY, CDR2 SVGAGI. V trimming: 7 bases; J trimming: 4 bases; junction bases outside the gene matches: 8. CDR3 in DNA: TGTGCCAGCACCGATGGACAGGGGACTTACAATGAGCAGTTCTTC. Protein product: CASTDGQGTYNEQFF.

This chain links TRBV2 with TRBJ1-5; 9 positions match TRBD1. There are 14 residues in the CDR3. Germline V gene lookup returns CDR1 SNHLY and CDR2 FYNNEI. The ends lost 6 bases at V and 5 bases at J; junction bases unmatched: 5. CDR3 nucleotides: TGTGCCAGCAGGGACAGGGGCGGCGATCAGCCCCAGCATTTT. Translated, it gives CASRDRGGDQPQHF.

The chain couples TRBV19 to TRBJ2-3, with TRBD2 as a possible D gene (5 bases). V was pared by 5 bases and J by 0 bases, with 9 bases between. This CDR3 has 14 amino acids. CDR1 is LNHDA and CDR2 is SQIVND in the germline V gene (reference sequence). Written as DNA, the CDR3 is TGTGCCAGTAGTGTGACTACTAGCACAGATACGCAGTATTTT. Its translation: CASSVTTSTDTQYF.

This clone was seen more than once but under ten times. The V gene is TRBV13, the J gene TRBJ1-4; TRBD1 is a possible D gene (5 bases). Germline V lookup: CDR1 PRHDT, CDR2 FYEKMQ (reference sequence). The CDR3 sequence is 12 residues long. The V end was cut by 5 bases, the J end by 7 bases, with 8 bases between. CDR3 amino acids: CASSQGTEKLFF. CDR3 nucleotides: TGTGCCAGCAGCCAGGGAACTGAAAAACTGTTTTTT.

About this clone: Additional DNA sequences in this sample encode the identical CDR3. J is TRBJ1-2 and V is TRBV18; maybe TRBD1 (5 bases). V lost 3 bases and J 3 bases, leaving 8 bases between the germline ends. From germline, CDR1 is KGHSH and CDR2 LQKENI. The CDR3 spans 13 residues. The CDR3 here is CASSPGGDYGYTF. The CDR3 nucleotides are TGTGCCAGCTCACCGGGGGGAGACTATGGCTACACCTTC.

The CDR3 here is CASSFGGGERGETQYF. For the CDR3, the DNA is TGTGCCAGCAGTTTTGGGGGGGGAGAGCGTGGGGAAACGCAGTATTTT. V gene TRBV27 combines with J gene TRBJ2-3; 7 bases match TRBD2. Unmatched junction bases numbered 15, after V lost 3 bases and J lost 9 bases. The CDR3 extends over 16 amino acids. CDR1 is MNHEY and CDR2 is SMNVEV in the germline V gene (reference sequence).

The rearrangement uses TRBV7-2 and TRBJ1-2; 10 bases are shared with TRBD1. The CDR3 is made up of 16 amino acids. Trimming took 8 bases from V and 4 from J; bases not matched to a gene: 13. Germline CDR1 SGHTA, CDR2 FQGNSA. CDR3 coding DNA: TGTGCCAGCCCCCCCGGGGCGGGGACAGGGGCCTATGGCTACACCTTC. Amino acid sequence: CASPPGAGTGAYGYTF.